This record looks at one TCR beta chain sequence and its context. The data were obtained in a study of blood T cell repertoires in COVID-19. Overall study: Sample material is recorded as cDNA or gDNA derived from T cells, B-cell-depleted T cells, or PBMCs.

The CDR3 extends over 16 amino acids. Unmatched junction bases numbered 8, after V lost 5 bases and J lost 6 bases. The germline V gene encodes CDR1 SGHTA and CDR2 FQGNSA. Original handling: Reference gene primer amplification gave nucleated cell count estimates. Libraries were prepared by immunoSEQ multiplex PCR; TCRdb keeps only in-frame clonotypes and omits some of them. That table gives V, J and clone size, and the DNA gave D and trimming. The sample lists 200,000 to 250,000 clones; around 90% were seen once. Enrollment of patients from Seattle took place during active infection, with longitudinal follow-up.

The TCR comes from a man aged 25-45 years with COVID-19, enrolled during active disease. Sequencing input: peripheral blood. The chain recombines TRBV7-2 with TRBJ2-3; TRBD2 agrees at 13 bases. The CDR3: CASSAPQTSGRDTQYF. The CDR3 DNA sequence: TGTGCCAGCAGCGCCCCGCAGACTAGCGGGAGGGATACGCAGTATTTT.